This T cell receptor beta chain is drawn from a study of blood T cell repertoires in COVID-19. Looking at the study overall: Samples representing acute and convalescent COVID-19 were sourced from the United States, Italy and Spain. Sample material is recorded as cDNA or gDNA derived from T cells, B-cell-depleted T cells, or PBMCs.

Authors' data handling: Using reference gene primer amplification, nucleated cell counts were estimated. The assay was immunoSEQ multiplex PCR, and TCRdb's table has in-frame clones only and misses some. V and J calls and clone size come straight from that table; D and trimming were deduced from the DNA. The data show approximately 82,000 clones, with around 89% seen just once and about 15% held by the top ten. From germline, CDR1 is SGHKS and CDR2 YYEKEE (reference sequence). This CDR3 has 12 residues. The trim removed 5 bases at V and 3 bases at J, leaving 2 bases unmatched. This rearrangement joins TRBV5-5 to TRBJ2-7; 7 bases are a match to TRBD1. The specimen was peripheral blood. The TCR was taken from a man in his 70s with active or convalescent COVID-19. The CDR3 region has the DNA TGTGCCAGCAGGAGGGGGCTCTACGAGCAGTACTTC. Encoded protein: CASRRGLYEQYF.